The 30 T cell receptor beta chains below come from one sample, sequenced in a study of early T cells in non-severe SARS-CoV-2 infection. TCRdb called the 5' RACE reads again in MiXCR, with one record for every CDR3 protein. The sample carries 50,000 to 70,000 distinct CDR3 sequences, about 8.9% recorded once. The sequencing sample was made of whole blood. The receptor source for this set is an adult who was a healthcare worker with PCR-confirmed SARS-CoV-2 infection or an uninfected control (not recorded which).

This clonotype was counted ten times or more. This chain connects TRBV2 to TRBJ2-1; 14 positions match TRBD2. The germline CDR1 and CDR2 sequences are SNHLY and FYNNEI. V trimming: 6 bases; J trimming: 4 bases; junction bases outside the gene matches: 5. The CDR3 runs 16 residues. The CDR3 here is CASRARLAGGYNEQFF. The CDR3 nucleotides read TGTGCCAGCAGGGCTAGACTAGCGGGAGGGTACAATGAGCAGTTCTTC.

The chain employs TRBV12-3 or TRBV12-4 and TRBJ1-1; D is possibly TRBD1 (5 bases). CDR3 length: 12 residues. Trimming cost V 8 bases and J 10 bases, with 17 bases left between them. CDR3 loop: CASAGGSGTAFF. In nucleotides, the CDR3 is TGTGCCAGCGCGGGGGGGTCGGGGACAGCTTTCTTT.

This clonotype was detected many times. The chain couples TRBV11-2 to TRBJ2-7, with TRBD1 identical over 7 bases. The V gene end was trimmed by 0 bases and the J gene end by 0 bases; junction bases not matched to a gene: 5. This CDR3 contains 16 residues. The V gene's germline CDR1 is SGHAT and CDR2 FQNNGV. Here the CDR3 reads CASSLDASGGSYEQYF. Here the CDR3 DNA reads TGTGCCAGCAGCTTAGACGCGTCAGGGGGCTCCTACGAGCAGTACTTC. Variable domain in full (rest from reference TRBV11-2 and TRBJ2-7): EAGVAQSPRYKIIEKRQSVAFWCNPISGHATLYWYQQILGQGPKLLIQFQNNGVVDDSQLPKDRFSAERLKGVDSTLKIQPAKLEDSAVYLCASSLDASGGSYEQYFGPGTRLTVT.

The rearrangement uses TRBV20-1 and TRBJ2-3; 8 nucleotides match TRBD2. The CDR3 is made up of 13 amino acids. J gave up 2 bases and V 6 bases, and 4 bases lay outside the gene matches. CDR1 DFQATT and CDR2 SNEGSKA come from the germline V gene (reference sequence). The DNA for the CDR3 is TGCAGTGCATTAGCGGGGAACACAGATACGCAGTATTTT. Encoded protein: CSALAGNTDTQYF.

This clonotype was recorded many times. This chain uses TRBV28 with TRBJ2-1, with 15 bases that match TRBD2. The J segment lost 1 base and the V segment lost 8 bases, leaving 6 bases of the junction unmatched. The CDR3 has 17 residues. The germline gives CDR1 MDHEN, CDR2 SYDVKM. The CDR3 is CASGLGLAGGSYNEQFF. CDR3 bases: TGTGCCAGCGGCCTGGGACTAGCGGGAGGTTCCTACAATGAGCAGTTCTTC. The variable domain in full, with the rest retrieved from reference TRBV28 and TRBJ2-1, is DVKVTQSSRYLVKRTGEKVFLECVQDMDHENMFWYRQDPGLGLRLIYFSYDVKMKEKGDIPEGYSVSREKKERFSLILESASTNQTSMYLCASGLGLAGGSYNEQFFGPGTRLTVL.

V and J are TRBV7-9 and TRBJ2-2; 7 bases fit TRBD2. V lost 4 bases, J lost 4 bases, and 3 bases stayed unmatched. Germline V gene lookup returns CDR1 SEHNR and CDR2 FQNEAQ (reference sequence). The CDR3 sequence is 14 residues long. The CDR3 DNA follows: TGTGCCAGCAGCTGGGGCGGGAGCACCGGGGAGCTGTTTTTT. It encodes CASSWGGSTGELFF.

In its sample, this clonotype was seen a few times. The V gene is TRBV29-1, the J gene TRBJ2-3, with a tentative D call TRBD1 (5 bases). CDR1 and CDR2 from the germline V gene are SQVTM and ANQGSEA. Trimming removed 5 bases from V and 0 bases from J, with 15 bases in between. There are 15 residues in the CDR3. The DNA of the CDR3 is TGCAGCGTTCCAGGGTGGAATCCAAGCACAGATACGCAGTATTTT. It specifies CSVPGWNPSTDTQYF.

This clonotype was counted at least ten times. The chain carries TRBV11-2 and TRBJ2-1; D is unresolved. In germline, CDR1 is SGHAT, CDR2 FQNNGV. CDR3 length: 15 amino acids. V lost 1 base, J lost 5 bases, and 12 bases lay in between. The CDR3 is CASSLAHRAHNEQFF. DNA for the CDR3: TGTGCCAGCAGCTTAGCGCATAGGGCCCACAATGAGCAGTTCTTC.

There are many counts of this clonotype. The genes are TRBV5-1 and TRBJ2-2, with TRBD2 matching over 9 bases. Germline assignment: CDR1 SGHRS and CDR2 YFSETQ. The CDR3 has 16 residues. Trimming at V came to 5 bases and at J to 2 bases, leaving 7 bases not matched to a gene. For the CDR3, the DNA is TGCGCCAGCAGGTCTAGCGGGACCGCTAACACCGGGGAGCTGTTTTTT. Its translation is CASRSSGTANTGELFF.

This clonotype was counted ten times or more. The chain couples TRBV29-1 to TRBJ1-2; 7 nucleotides line up with TRBD1. The J segment lost 13 bases and the V segment lost 2 bases, leaving 7 bases of the junction unmatched. Germline V CDR1 and CDR2: SQVTM, ANQGSEA. This CDR3 spans 11 amino acids. This CDR3 is CSVETGAISTF. The CDR3 bases are TGCAGCGTTGAAACAGGGGCCATATCCACCTTC.

This clonotype was detected ten times or more. This chain joins TRBV28 and TRBJ2-5, with a weak D call TRBD2 (6 bases). Per germline, CDR1 MDHEN and CDR2 SYDVKM. This CDR3 has 13 amino acids. Trimming removed 5 bases at V and 5 bases at J, with 12 bases between. DNA for the CDR3: TGTGCCAGCAGTCAGATAGCGGAGGAGACCCAGTACTTC. Protein: CASSQIAEETQYF.

The sample holds many counts of this clonotype. This chain connects TRBV7-8 to TRBJ1-5; possibly TRBD1 for D (6 bases). From germline, CDR1 is SGHVS and CDR2 FQNEAQ. V lost 6 bases and J lost 6, with 12 bases in between. The CDR3 is 13 amino acids. The CDR3 reads CASSLQGFQPQHF. The CDR3 DNA reads TGTGCCAGCAGTTTGCAGGGGTTTCAGCCCCAGCATTTT.

This clonotype was seen at least ten times. This CDR3 reads CASSGAIPAEQFF. CDR3 DNA: TGTGCCAGTAGTGGGGCGATCCCAGCGGAGCAGTTCTTC. The chain has TRBV19 and TRBJ2-1, with D tentatively TRBD1 (5 bases). Germline V gives CDR1 LNHDA, CDR2 SQIVND (reference sequence). This CDR3 comprises 13 residues. V lost 5 bases and J 10 bases, leaving 15 bases between the germline ends.

The chain has TRBV12-3 or TRBV12-4 and TRBJ2-7, with 10 bases lining up with TRBD2. This CDR3 has 14 residues. V lost 6 bases and J lost 5; bases outside the gene matches: 7. CDR3 region: CASRPSGSSHEQYF. For the CDR3, the DNA is TGTGCCAGCAGACCTAGCGGGAGTTCCCACGAGCAGTACTTC.

This clonotype was found many times. This chain joins TRBV6-6 and TRBJ2-3; possibly TRBD1 or TRBD2 for D (5 bases each). V was trimmed by 4 bases and J by 0 bases, leaving 8 bases between them. The germline V gene has CDR1 MNHNY and CDR2 SVGAGI (reference sequence). The CDR3 runs 14 residues. This chain's CDR3 is CASSWGKSTDTQYF. CDR3 DNA sequence: TGTGCCAGCAGTTGGGGGAAAAGCACAGATACGCAGTATTTT.

This clonotype has a count of ten or more. The rearrangement joins TRBV20-1 to TRBJ1-6; possible D gene TRBD1, 6 bases. The length of the CDR3 is 16 residues. From germline, CDR1 is DFQATT and CDR2 SNEGSKA (reference sequence). V was shortened by 0 bases and J by 3 bases, with 12 bases between the two germline ends. The CDR3 sequence is CSARDRGDNYNSPLHF. The DNA for the CDR3 is TGCAGTGCTAGAGATCGGGGGGACAACTATAATTCACCCCTCCACTTT.

The sample holds many counts of this clonotype. The chain is built from TRBV6-2 or TRBV6-3 and TRBJ2-7; D is tentatively TRBD1 or TRBD2 (5 bases each). The V gene's germline CDR1 is MNHEY and CDR2 SVGEGT. The CDR3 is 15 residues long. Trimming shortened V by 5 bases and J by 1 base, and 15 bases separated the two germline ends. CDR3: CASSGGTLPSYEQYF. CDR3 sequence (DNA): TGTGCCAGCAGTGGGGGAACCCTACCGTCCTACGAGCAGTACTTC.

The chain employs TRBV7-9 and TRBJ2-2; 9 positions agree with TRBD2. The CDR3 has 18 amino acids. Germline lookup yields CDR1 SEHNR and CDR2 FQNEAQ (reference sequence). After removal of 2 bases from V and 1 base from J, the junction contained 8 bases not matched to a gene. This chain's CDR3 is CASSLTLGLALNTGELFF. CDR3 nucleotides: TGTGCCAGCAGCTTAACATTAGGACTAGCGTTGAACACCGGGGAGCTGTTTTTT.

There are a few counts of this clonotype. The CDR3 DNA reads as TGTGCCAGCAGTTTGTTTTGGGGGAGTGGTTCGGATACGCAGTATTTT. Its protein is CASSLFWGSGSDTQYF. The chain combines TRBV28 with TRBJ2-3, with D perhaps TRBD1 or TRBD2 (5 bases each). This CDR3 has 16 amino acids. The V gene lost 3 bases and the J gene lost 6 bases, with 19 bases spanning the gap. Germline CDR1 MDHEN, CDR2 SYDVKM.

The sample holds many counts of this clonotype. V and J are TRBV9 and TRBJ2-6, with 10 bases fitting TRBD2. There are 18 residues in the CDR3. The J segment lost 0 bases and the V segment lost 2 bases, leaving 5 bases of the junction unmatched. Per the germline V gene, CDR1 is SGDLS and CDR2 is YYNGEE. The CDR3 is CASSVGLAASSGANVLTF. The CDR3 nucleotides read TGTGCCAGCAGCGTCGGACTAGCGGCGAGCTCTGGGGCCAACGTCCTGACTTTC.

The rearrangement uses TRBV15 and TRBJ2-3; D call uncertain. The ends were cut back, 0 bases at V and 10 bases at J, with 8 bases in the middle. Germline V gene data show CDR1 as LNHNV and CDR2 as YYDKDF (reference sequence). This CDR3 has 12 residues. The CDR3, as DNA: TGTGCCACCAGCAGAGATGACAAGCCGCAGTATTTT. Translated, it gives CATSRDDKPQYF.

This clonotype appeared many times. V and J are TRBV7-9 and TRBJ2-7; TRBD2 aligns across 9 bases. The CDR3 length is 14 residues. Trimming took 4 bases from V and 3 from J; bases not matched to a gene: 4. Germline V gene sequence: CDR1 SEHNR, CDR2 FQNEAQ (reference sequence). CDR3 sequence: CASSSWTSVYEQYF. For the CDR3, the DNA is TGTGCCAGCAGCTCCTGGACTAGCGTCTACGAGCAGTACTTC. The variable domain in full, with the rest retrieved from reference TRBV7-9 and TRBJ2-7, is DTGVSQNPRHKITKRGQNVTFRCDPISEHNRLYWYRQTLGQGPEFLTYFQNEAQLEKSRLLSDRFSAERPKGSFSTLEIQRTEQGDSAMYLCASSSWTSVYEQYFGPGTRLTVT.

The J gene is TRBJ2-7, the V gene TRBV7-2; the D gene could be TRBD1 or TRBD2 (6 bases each). CDR3 size: 15 residues. The germline V gene encodes CDR1 SGHTA and CDR2 FQGNSA. Trimming stripped 6 bases from V and 5 bases from J, with 20 bases between. The CDR3 sequence: CASRLRGTVPDEQYF. As DNA, the CDR3 is TGTGCCAGCAGACTAAGGGGGACTGTGCCGGACGAGCAGTACTTC.

This clonotype showed up many times. The J gene is TRBJ2-1, the V gene TRBV19; 9 bases are a match to TRBD2. The germline V gene has CDR1 LNHDA and CDR2 SQIVND (reference sequence). The J segment lost 8 bases and the V segment lost 5 bases, leaving 10 bases of the junction unmatched. The CDR3 is 15 amino acids. The CDR3 DNA reads TGTGCCAGTAGTCGAACTAGCGGGTGGTTGGATGAGCAGTTCTTC. Its translation is CASSRTSGWLDEQFF.

This clonotype was seen a handful of times. One end of the junction fails to match germline, which may point to a read error. CDR3 in amino acids: CASSEDRFEVFF. The CDR3 DNA follows: TGTGCCAGCAGTGAAGACAGGTTTGAAGTTTTCTTT. J is TRBJ1-1 and V is TRBV6-1, with D possibly matching TRBD1 (5 bases). CDR1 is MNHNS, CDR2 SASEGT, per germline. This CDR3 is built from 12 residues.

The chain is built from TRBV6-6 and TRBJ1-1, with no clear D. Germline V gene sequence: CDR1 MNHNY, CDR2 SVGAGI (reference sequence). The CDR3 consists of 14 residues. V gave up 6 bases and J gave up 0 bases, with 11 bases separating them. The CDR3 here is CASSPNSMNTEAFF. CDR3 nucleotide sequence: TGTGCCAGCAGCCCAAATTCAATGAACACTGAAGCTTTCTTT.

This clonotype was recorded at least ten times. The rearrangement uses TRBV12-3 or TRBV12-4 and TRBJ1-5, with D uncertain. This CDR3 contains 15 residues. Trimming cost V 4 bases and J 3 bases, with 13 bases left between them. As DNA, the CDR3 is TGTGCCAGCAGTTCCCACCTGGGGATCAATCAGCCCCAGCATTTT. Amino acid sequence: CASSSHLGINQPQHF.

This clonotype was recorded at least ten times. V gene TRBV7-9 combines with J gene TRBJ2-1, with D hard to call. The germline V gene encodes CDR1 SEHNR and CDR2 FQNEAQ (reference sequence). This CDR3 spans 14 amino acids. Trimming shortened V by 3 bases and J by 9 bases, and 15 bases separated the two germline ends. The CDR3 DNA reads as TGTGCCAGCAGCTTCGACTCCATAGTGGCTGAGCAGTTCTTC. This encodes CASSFDSIVAEQFF.

The sample holds many counts of this clonotype. V is TRBV15 and J is TRBJ2-3, with D unresolved. CDR1 is LNHNV, CDR2 YYDKDF, per germline (reference sequence). Trimming left V 3 bases short and J 2 bases short, with 9 bases between. This CDR3 contains 14 residues. The chain's CDR3 is CATSRDLSTDTQYF. Written as DNA, the CDR3 is TGTGCCACCAGCAGGGATCTTTCCACAGATACGCAGTATTTT.

The V and J genes are TRBV4-1 and TRBJ2-3; D remains unclear. Germline assignment: CDR1 MGHRA and CDR2 YSYEKL. The CDR3 runs 15 residues. V lost 1 base and J lost 4, with 12 bases in between. CDR3 sequence reads: CASSQASWAADTQYF. DNA for the CDR3: TGCGCCAGCAGCCAAGCTTCCTGGGCCGCAGATACGCAGTATTTT.